These 10 T cell receptor beta chains originate from one sample sequenced in a study of CXCR3-negative and CXCR3-positive naive CD8 T cells. Researchers prepared the TRB cDNA libraries using 5' RACE with UMI labels. TCRdb reanalyzed the 5' RACE reads, giving one entry per CDR3 protein sequence and no DNA. The sample features 75,000 to 95,000 distinct CDR3 sequences, with about 1.1% in its top ten. Sample: naive CXCR3- CD8+ T cells from blood. The subset denotes: CD45RO-CCR7+CD27+CD95- naive CD8+ T cells lacking CXCR3 (TNR3-). The receptors shown here come from a human donor in good health. Some clones in this sample may be carry-over from other donors' samples.

The chain uses TRBV29-1 and TRBJ1-1; TCRdb calls TRBD1, which cannot be checked without DNA. The CDR3 is 15 residues long. Germline-derived CDR1 and CDR2 are SQVTM and ANQGSEA. CDR3 in amino acids: CSANGQGLYFEEAFF.

The chain has TRBV6-2 or TRBV6-3 and TRBJ1-1; TCRdb's D call, TRBD1, is unchecked because there is no DNA. This CDR3 is built from 15 residues. The germline V gene has CDR1 MNHEY and CDR2 SVGEGT. The CDR3 spells CASGKRGHEDTEAFF.

This clonotype is medium-sized by frequency. The CDR3 protein is CASSPLAGEGEQYF. The rearrangement links TRBV6-5 to TRBJ2-7; TCRdb picks TRBD2, but there is no DNA to check that call. Germline CDR1 MNHEY, CDR2 SVGAGI. This CDR3 is built from 14 residues.

The J gene is TRBJ2-7, the V gene TRBV7-9; lacking DNA, the TRBD1 call made by TCRdb goes unchecked. The CDR3 totals 17 residues. Germline V lookup: CDR1 SEHNR, CDR2 FQNEAQ (reference sequence). CDR3 in amino acids: CASSPKGSGDLRFEQYF.

The V call is TRBV7-6, the J call TRBJ1-2; TCRdb selects TRBD1, and the lack of DNA leaves this call unchecked. There are 15 residues in the CDR3. The germline gives CDR1 SGHVS, CDR2 FNYEAQ. The CDR3 region is CASSLESSGTDGYTF.

The rearrangement joins TRBV5-1 to TRBJ2-7; TCRdb designates TRBD1, a call that cannot be tested without DNA. This CDR3 spans 13 amino acids. Germline-derived CDR1 and CDR2 are SGHRS and YFSETQ. The CDR3: CASSFGDAYEQYF.

V usage is TRBV14 and J usage is TRBJ2-2; absent DNA, TCRdb's TRBD1 call cannot be checked. Germline values: CDR1 SGHDN, CDR2 FVKESK. The CDR3 extends over 17 amino acids. The CDR3: CASSSWVTGSNTGELFF.

The rearrangement uses TRBV18 and TRBJ2-7. Looked up from germline, CDR1 is KGHSH and CDR2 is LQKENI. This CDR3 has 15 amino acids. The CDR3 reads CASSPRSTEYYEQYF.

CDR3 sequence: CASSLDHTYTGELFF. The rearrangement joins TRBV5-5 to TRBJ2-2. Germline lookup yields CDR1 SGHKS and CDR2 YYEKEE (reference sequence). The CDR3 contains 15 residues.

The chain is built from TRBV11-1 and TRBJ2-7; the TCRdb call, TRBD2, lacks DNA for checking. Germline values: CDR1 SGHAT, CDR2 FQDESV (reference sequence). CDR3 size: 15 residues. The CDR3: CASSLEGSSRDEQYF.